This T cell receptor (beta chain) was profiled in a study of blood T cell repertoires in COVID-19. About the research overall: Acute-phase and convalescent COVID-19 samples originated in the United States, Italy and Spain. The cDNA or gDNA used as material had been derived from T cells, B-cell-depleted T cells, or PBMCs.

Cohorts were based on clinical histories the participants reported. This CDR3 has 14 amino acids. The germline gives CDR1 SQVTM, CDR2 ANQGSEA. The V gene end was trimmed by 7 bases and the J gene end by 4 bases; junction bases not matched to a gene: 8. Original analysis: Amplified reference gene primers provided the basis for estimating nucleated cell counts. The data were produced by immunoSEQ multiplex PCR, yet TCRdb's version contains in-frame clones alone and is incomplete. The DNA was the basis for D and trimming; V, J and clone size are from that table. This table holds 350,000 to 550,000 clones, 70% to 90% found once.

The receptor's source is a woman between 18 and 30 years old with acute COVID-19. Material for sequencing was PBMCs or T cells enriched from blood (not recorded which). V usage is TRBV29-1 and J usage is TRBJ1-5, with 9 bases aligning to TRBD1. This CDR3 reads CSARTGVMNQPQHF. CDR3 nucleotide sequence: TGCAGCGCCCGGACAGGGGTTATGAATCAGCCCCAGCATTTT.